This TCR beta chain derives from a study of identical twins. Study-wide results and limits: Invariant T cells like MAIT and iNKT could partly confound the zero-insertion analyses. Fewer insertions characterized abundant cord blood beta clonotypes, whereas memory repertoires showed none.

MiXCR was run by TCRdb on the 5' RACE reads, yielding one entry per CDR3 protein. The repertoire includes 200,000 to 250,000 distinct CDR3 sequences, roughly 10% of them detected once, and 9% to 10% sits in the top ten. This CDR3 spans 16 amino acids. The V gene end was trimmed by 6 bases and the J gene end by 4 bases; junction bases not matched to a gene: 9. This clonotype has a handful of counts. No antigen is known for it. Sequencing used memory T cells sorted from blood. The chain joins TRBV12-3 or TRBV12-4 to TRBJ2-2; 9 positions match TRBD2. This TCR was recovered from a man aged 50 or older in good health. The CDR3 here is CASSPGGSGSTGELFF. The CDR3 DNA sequence: TGTGCCAGCAGCCCCGGGGGTAGCGGGAGCACCGGGGAGCTGTTTTTT.